This T cell receptor beta chain was recorded in a study of cytomegalovirus exposure and HLA in healthy donors. Whole-study context: An analysis done earlier identified 100 million to 140 million unique TCR beta sequences from roughly 190 million T cells. The study, taken as a whole, reports: Most TCR sequences were seen very rarely across donors, but some public TCRs occurred in many. In a later analysis, specific HLA alleles were associated with 16,000 or so TCR beta sequences at a 0.05 false discovery rate.

Primers included in the PCR were 60 Vbeta and 13 Jbeta primers. Assay used: immunoSEQ multiplex PCR; TCRdb lists only in-frame clones, some missing. This table has more than 85,000 clones, around 81% appearing once. Worth noting for this clone: Its target is unknown.

Nominal health characterized the donors when sampled, though unrecorded immune exposures were likely. This CDR3 is 12 amino acids long. CDR1 is GTSNPN and CDR2 is SVGIG in the germline V gene (reference sequence). Trimming took 2 bases from V and 5 from J, leaving 9 bases between them. The gene calls are TRBV30 and TRBJ2-5; possible D gene TRBD2, 6 bases. Sample: PBMCs. This sequence was found in a woman in her 30s in good health and CMV-seronegative. The CDR3 loop reads CAWSTGRETQYF. The DNA of the CDR3 is TGTGCCTGGAGTACTGGGAGGGAGACCCAGTACTTC. The variable domain in full, completed from reference TRBV30 and TRBJ2-5, reads SQTIHQWPATLVQPVGSPLSLECTVEGTSNPNLYWYRQAAGRGLQLLFYSVGIGQISSEVPQNLSASRPQDRQFILSSKKLLLSDSGFYLCAWSTGRETQYFGPGTRLLVL.